These 31 T cell receptor beta chains share one sample of origin, sequenced in a study of blood T cell repertoires in COVID-19. Libraries were prepared by immunoSEQ multiplex PCR; TCRdb keeps only in-frame clonotypes and omits some of them. The sample has approximately 290,000 clones; around 85% are singletons. The sequencing input was PBMCs or T cells enriched from blood (not recorded which). The receptors originated from a woman in her thirties who had recovered from COVID-19.

The genes are TRBV10-2 and TRBJ1-5, with D tentatively TRBD1 (5 bases). The V gene's germline CDR1 is WSHSY and CDR2 SAAADI. V shed 0 bases and J shed 6 bases, with 15 bases lying between them. CDR3 length: 16 residues. The CDR3 region is CASSESLTWGPQPQHF. CDR3 DNA: TGCGCCAGCAGTGAGTCGTTAACCTGGGGCCCTCAGCCCCAGCATTTT.

This chain links TRBV7-2 with TRBJ2-1; 7 bases fit TRBD2. J was trimmed by 2 bases and V by 4 bases; bases with no gene match: 5. Per the germline V gene, CDR1 is SGHTA and CDR2 is FQGNSA. This CDR3 contains 15 residues. Written as DNA, the CDR3 is TGTGCCAGCAGCTACACTAGCGCTACCTACAATGAGCAGTTCTTC. This codes for CASSYTSATYNEQFF.

The gene calls are TRBV11-2 and TRBJ1-2; 7 bases are shared with TRBD1. Germline-derived CDR1 and CDR2 are SGHAT and FQNNGV. V dropped 1 base and J dropped 8; count of bases not matched to a gene: 7. The CDR3 loop spans 14 amino acids. CDR3 coding DNA: TGTGCCAGCAGCTTAGGACAGGGTTCTAGCGGCTACACCTTC. Encoded protein: CASSLGQGSSGYTF.

The rearrangement links TRBV18 to TRBJ1-4, with 7 bases matching TRBD1. Trimming took 3 bases from V and 5 from J; bases not matched to a gene: 6. This CDR3 region has 15 residues. Per the germline V gene, CDR1 is KGHSH and CDR2 is LQKENI. The CDR3 loop reads CASSPDRVGNEKLFF. The CDR3 DNA is TGTGCCAGCTCACCCGACAGGGTTGGGAATGAAAAACTGTTTTTT.

The chain is built from TRBV28 and TRBJ2-5; the match to TRBD1 covers 10 bases. CDR3 length: 14 amino acids. Trimming at V came to 3 bases and at J to 5 bases, leaving 3 bases not matched to a gene. Per germline, CDR1 MDHEN and CDR2 SYDVKM. CDR3 nucleotide sequence: TGTGCCAGCAGTTTGACAGGGGGCATGGAGACCCAGTACTTC. Protein sequence: CASSLTGGMETQYF.

The J gene is TRBJ2-7, the V gene TRBV28, with TRBD1 identical over 8 bases. The CDR3 has 15 residues. Germline CDR1 and CDR2: MDHEN and SYDVKM. Trimming removed 1 base from V and 6 bases from J; junction bases left unmatched: 8. This CDR3 is CASSLFRTGRLEQYF. Written as DNA, the CDR3 is TGTGCCAGCAGTTTATTCCGGACAGGGAGGCTCGAGCAGTACTTC.

The V and J genes are TRBV11-2 and TRBJ1-6, with TRBD1 identical over 7 bases. CDR3 length equals 15 residues. Trimming at V came to 1 base and at J to 6 bases, leaving 3 bases not matched to a gene. Germline assignment: CDR1 SGHAT and CDR2 FQNNGV. The CDR3, as DNA: TGTGCCAGCAGCTTAGGGGACAGTCCTAATTCACCCCTCCACTTT. Its translation: CASSLGDSPNSPLHF. Combining the CDR3 with reference TRBV11-2 and TRBJ1-6 gives the whole variable domain EAGVAQSPRYKIIEKRQSVAFWCNPISGHATLYWYQQILGQGPKLLIQFQNNGVVDDSQLPKDRFSAERLKGVDSTLKIQPAKLEDSAVYLCASSLGDSPNSPLHFGNGTRLTVT.

V is TRBV18 and J is TRBJ1-3; 9 bases align to TRBD1. CDR3 size: 16 residues. The V gene's germline CDR1 is KGHSH and CDR2 LQKENI. Losses at the gene ends were 4 bases for V and 4 bases for J; bases not matched to a gene: 8. DNA of the CDR3: TGTGCCAGCTCACACCTGGACAGGGGTACGGGAAACACCATATATTTT. Its protein is CASSHLDRGTGNTIYF.

The chain has TRBV7-2 and TRBJ2-5; TRBD2 aligns across 8 bases. With 5 bases clipped from V and 5 bases from J, the junction kept 4 bases outside the gene matches. This CDR3 contains 13 residues. Germline V gene sequence: CDR1 SGHTA, CDR2 FQGNSA. The CDR3 DNA follows: TGTGCCAGCAGCAGGGGACTAGTTGAGACCCAGTACTTC. Translated: CASSRGLVETQYF.

V and J are TRBV28 and TRBJ1-2; D possibly corresponds to TRBD1 (6 bases). Germline V gives CDR1 MDHEN, CDR2 SYDVKM. V was trimmed by 6 bases and J by 3 bases, leaving 14 bases between them. The CDR3 length is 14 residues. The CDR3 DNA reads TGTGCCAGCAGGAGAGGGGGTAAGGACTATGGCTACACCTTC. Its translation is CASRRGGKDYGYTF.

This clone was counted between two and nine times. This chain uses TRBV5-4 with TRBJ2-7, with TRBD1 matching over 7 bases. Trimming cost V 3 bases and J 4 bases; bases outside gene matches: 13. The CDR3 length is 16 residues. Per the germline V gene, CDR1 is SGHNT and CDR2 is YYREEE (reference sequence). The CDR3 nucleotides read TGTGCCAGCAGCTACGCTACAGGGGCGAGGTGGTACGAGCAGTACTTC. This sequence encodes CASSYATGARWYEQYF.

The chain uses TRBV28 and TRBJ1-5; maybe TRBD1 (6 bases). The germline gives CDR1 MDHEN, CDR2 SYDVKM. V was pared by 3 bases and J by 3 bases, with 21 bases between. The CDR3 is 18 residues long. DNA of the CDR3: TGTGCCAGCAGTTTCTGGAAGTCGTCCGACAGGCCCAATCAGCCCCAGCATTTT. As protein: CASSFWKSSDRPNQPQHF.

V usage is TRBV3-1 (or the pseudogene TRBV3-2) and J usage is TRBJ2-5, with TRBD1 identical over 9 bases. V was pared by 4 bases and J by 3 bases, with 15 bases of the junction left unmatched. Germline V gene sequence: CDR1 LGHDT, CDR2 YNNKEL (reference sequence). This CDR3 has 18 residues. CDR3 loop: CASSLRSGQGLIKETQYF. The CDR3 DNA sequence: TGTGCCAGCAGCCTCCGCTCGGGACAGGGACTAATAAAAGAGACCCAGTACTTC.

The rearrangement links TRBV2 to TRBJ2-7; 12 bases match TRBD1. The CDR3 length is 16 residues. The germline CDR1 and CDR2 sequences are SNHLY and FYNNEI. Trimming cost V 7 bases and J 0 bases; bases outside gene matches: 7. CDR3: CASIRDRGPSSYEQYF. For the CDR3, the DNA is TGTGCCAGCATAAGGGACAGGGGGCCAAGCTCCTACGAGCAGTACTTC.

V usage is TRBV7-3 and J usage is TRBJ2-1; 7 bases align to TRBD2. This CDR3 is 15 amino acids long. With V trimmed by 5 bases and J by 5 bases, 9 bases remained unmatched. Per germline, CDR1 SGHTA and CDR2 FQGTGA. CDR3 region: CASSPLGLVDNEQFF. The CDR3 region has the DNA TGTGCCAGCAGCCCACTCGGACTAGTTGACAATGAGCAGTTCTTC.

V is TRBV5-4 and J is TRBJ2-7; TRBD2 matches at 11 bases. CDR1 and CDR2 (germline): SGHNT, YYREEE (reference sequence). The CDR3 extends over 15 amino acids. With V trimmed by 2 bases and J by 2 bases, 3 bases remained unmatched. CDR3: CASSFELAGAYEQYF. The CDR3 DNA sequence: TGTGCCAGCAGCTTCGAACTAGCGGGGGCCTACGAGCAGTACTTC.

The chain couples TRBV4-2 to TRBJ1-2; tentatively, D is TRBD1 (6 bases). Germline V gives CDR1 LGHNA, CDR2 YNFKEQ. The CDR3 is 17 residues long. V lost 0 bases to trimming and J lost 2 bases, with 16 bases between them. CDR3 coding DNA: TGTGCCAGCAGCCAAGAGGGCGCGGGGGCGCGAAACTATGGCTACACCTTC. It is translated as CASSQEGAGARNYGYTF.

The chain carries TRBV29-1 and TRBJ2-3; D is possibly TRBD2 (6 bases). The CDR3 has 13 residues. CDR1 and CDR2 from the germline V gene are SQVTM and ANQGSEA. Trimming shortened V by 1 base and J by 1 base, and 6 bases separated the two germline ends. The CDR3 region is CSVEGGGTDTQYF. CDR3 nucleotide sequence: TGCAGCGTTGAAGGGGGGGGCACAGATACGCAGTATTTT.

The gene calls are TRBV6-5 and TRBJ1-4, with D maybe TRBD1 (5 bases). There are 13 residues in the CDR3. Trimming pared 7 bases from V and 6 bases from J, leaving 12 bases between. The germline gives CDR1 MNHEY, CDR2 SVGAGI. CDR3 in amino acids: CASTRGGYEKLFF. CDR3 in DNA: TGTGCCAGCACCCGGGGGGGGTATGAAAAACTGTTTTTT.

The rearrangement links TRBV11-2 to TRBJ1-6; D remains unclear. Trimming took 3 bases from V and 7 from J, leaving 13 bases between them. The CDR3 length is 15 residues. CDR1 is SGHAT, CDR2 FQNNGV, per germline. In nucleotides, the CDR3 is TGTGCCAGCAGCTTGGAACCCGGGAGGAATTCACCCCTCCACTTT. This gives the protein CASSLEPGRNSPLHF.

This chain joins TRBV2 and TRBJ2-3; maybe TRBD2 (6 bases). V was pared by 1 base and J by 5 bases, with 22 bases between. CDR3 size: 18 residues. Per the germline V gene, CDR1 is SNHLY and CDR2 is FYNNEI. The CDR3 DNA reads as TGTGCCAGCAGTGAAGGAATGTATTCCGGGACTCGAAAAGATACGCAGTATTTT. Amino acid sequence: CASSEGMYSGTRKDTQYF.

V is TRBV24-1 and J is TRBJ1-2; tentatively, D is TRBD1 (5 bases). CDR1 and CDR2 (germline): KGHDR, SFDVKD. This CDR3 has 15 amino acids. Trimming took off 0 bases at V and 7 bases at J, with 14 bases between the two ends. This CDR3 reads CATSDLGQGLAGYTF. DNA for the CDR3: TGTGCCACCAGTGATTTGGGGCAGGGACTTGCTGGCTACACCTTC.

This clone has only a few counts. In DNA form, the CDR3 reads TGCGCCAGCGGAAGGACACAATCGAACACTGAAGCTTTCTTT. Its translation: CASGRTQSNTEAFF. This chain uses TRBV10-2 with TRBJ1-1; D may be TRBD1 (5 bases). V lost 8 bases, J lost 1 base, and 14 bases lay in between. Looked up from germline, CDR1 is WSHSY and CDR2 is SAAADI. The CDR3 runs 14 residues.

Only a few counts were recorded for this clone. V usage is TRBV5-1 and J usage is TRBJ2-3; 8 bases are a match to TRBD2. CDR1 and CDR2 (germline): SGHRS, YFSETQ. V lost 0 bases and J lost 2; bases outside the gene matches: 2. The length of the CDR3 is 15 residues. CDR3 coding DNA: TGCGCCAGCAGCTTGGCCGGGAGGGTCACAGATACGCAGTATTTT. It encodes CASSLAGRVTDTQYF.

In regard to this clone: This sample also contains other DNA sequences that code for the same CDR3. The J gene is TRBJ1-1, the V gene TRBV7-9, with 8 bases matching TRBD1. V lost 2 bases to trimming and J lost 5 bases; unmatched junction nucleotides: 7. The length of the CDR3 is 15 residues. Germline V gives CDR1 SEHNR, CDR2 FQNEAQ (reference sequence). CDR3 loop: CASSLSGQGNTEAFF. CDR3 nucleotide sequence: TGTGCCAGCAGCTTATCCGGACAGGGAAATACTGAAGCTTTCTTT.

This chain joins TRBV28 and TRBJ1-1; D possibly corresponds to TRBD1 (6 bases). The germline V gene has CDR1 MDHEN and CDR2 SYDVKM. V lost 2 bases and J lost 0, with 13 bases in between. The CDR3 loop spans 16 amino acids. The CDR3 here is CASSLVPQGMNTEAFF. The CDR3 nucleotides read TGTGCCAGCAGTTTAGTCCCCCAGGGGATGAACACTGAAGCTTTCTTT. Combining the CDR3 with reference TRBV28 and TRBJ1-1 gives the whole variable domain DVKVTQSSRYLVKRTGEKVFLECVQDMDHENMFWYRQDPGLGLRLIYFSYDVKMKEKGDIPEGYSVSREKKERFSLILESASTNQTSMYLCASSLVPQGMNTEAFFGQGTRLTVV.

This CDR3 is CASSETYGREAQYF. The CDR3 nucleotides read TGTGCCAGCAGTGAAACGTACGGTAGGGAGGCCCAGTACTTC. The rearrangement joins TRBV6-1 to TRBJ2-5; D is perhaps TRBD2 (6 bases). There are 14 residues in the CDR3. Germline V gene data show CDR1 as MNHNS and CDR2 as SASEGT. Trimming left V 2 bases short and J 9 bases short, with 16 bases between.

The V call is TRBV12-3 or TRBV12-4, the J call TRBJ1-1; no firm D call. The ends were cut back, 9 bases at V and 2 bases at J, with 10 bases in the middle. CDR3 size: 12 residues. The CDR3 region is CASSVGNTEAFF. For the CDR3, the DNA is TGTGCCAGTAGTGTCGGTAACACTGAAGCTTTCTTT.

V gene TRBV27 combines with J gene TRBJ2-4, with D perhaps TRBD2 (6 bases). V shed 4 bases and J shed 8 bases, with 12 bases lying between them. The CDR3 extends over 13 amino acids. Germline CDR1 reads MNHEY; CDR2 reads SMNVEV (reference sequence). This CDR3 reads CASSYGGLDIQYF. The DNA of the CDR3 is TGTGCCAGCAGTTATGGAGGGTTGGACATTCAGTACTTC.

V usage is TRBV24-1 and J usage is TRBJ2-1; 7 bases match TRBD2. V lost 5 bases, J lost 0 bases, and 6 bases stayed unmatched. There are 16 residues in the CDR3. CDR1 KGHDR and CDR2 SFDVKD come from the germline V gene. The CDR3 DNA follows: TGTGCCACCAGTGGGGGGGGGAAAAGCTCCTACAATGAGCAGTTCTTC. Protein product: CATSGGGKSSYNEQFF.

V gene TRBV11-2 combines with J gene TRBJ2-1; D unclear. The CDR3 loop spans 12 amino acids. Germline assignment: CDR1 SGHAT and CDR2 FQNNGV. Trimming cost V 3 bases and J 7 bases, with 7 bases left between them. The CDR3 loop reads CASSLTPNEQFF. In DNA, the CDR3 is TGTGCCAGCAGCTTGACTCCGAATGAGCAGTTCTTC.